This T cell receptor beta chain derives from a study of identical twins. General study findings and limits: Analyses based on zero insertions could be partly confounded by invariant MAIT and iNKT cells.

TCRdb called the 5' RACE reads again in MiXCR, with one record for every CDR3 protein. The top ten hold around 0.25% of the sample, which has 1.5 million to 2 million distinct CDR3 sequences, roughly 35% seen once. This CDR3 has 13 residues. From germline, CDR1 is SEHNR and CDR2 FQNEAQ (reference sequence). As concerns this clonotype: The antigen remains undetermined.

Sequenced: cord blood. This receptor was taken from a newborn girl in good health. The chain is built from TRBV7-9 and TRBJ2-4; D is perhaps TRBD1 or TRBD2 (5 bases each). The end of the DNA is better explained by TRBJ2-7, so the J call may be wrong. CDR3 sequence reads: CASSSGIRDEQYF. CDR3 DNA sequence: TGTGCCAGCAGCTCGGGGATCAGGGACGAGCAGTACTTC.